The sequence of this T cell receptor (beta chain) was determined in a study of blood T cell repertoires in COVID-19 (dated by TCRdb to 2020 to 2022). With respect to the entire study: The collaborator samples originated in the United States, Italy and Spain and spanned the acute and convalescent phases of COVID-19. The prospective study material was composed of cDNA or gDNA derived from T cells, B-cell-depleted T cells, or PBMCs. Deeply sampled blood TCRbeta repertoires from subjects exposed to, actively infected with, or recovered from COVID-19 were included in the dataset. The repertoires were made available in a free public database intended to serve as a resource for research on the immune response to SARS-CoV-2. Samples came from the ongoing ImmuneRACE study (first 160 participants) plus 1,254 subjects from 6 global collaborators. Nearly every sample came with metadata listing a de-identified subject ID, COVID-19 status, age in years and sex. Where available, HLA class I and class II types were obtained from metadata supplied by the sample provider rather than from assay-based typing. General findings and caveats noted by the study authors: The quantity of clinical and demographic metadata differed by source and by participant and was supplied without curation.

The collaborating institutions used their own protocols to collect whole blood in K2EDTA tubes. For TCRbeta analysis, collaborators shipped samples as frozen whole blood, isolated PBMCs, or DNA extracted from either of those sample types. Worth noting for this clone: Its antigen is not yet known. One base away there is no much larger clone; base qualities are not given.

TCRbeta CDR3 regions were amplified from genomic DNA using the immunoSEQ Assay, a bias-controlled multiplex PCR. The study's own analysis went as follows. The number of nucleated cells in each sample was estimated from the amplification of reference gene primers within the assay. Sequence reads were collapsed and filtered to measure the absolute abundance of every unique TCRbeta CDR3 rearrangement. For each sample, productive Simpson clonality was calculated as the square root of Simpson's diversity index across productive rearrangements. The table was pulled from immuneACCESS by TCRdb, which kept in-frame rearrangements only. Such tables lose some clones; where checked, under half of the loss comes from unresolved V genes, and the rest has no known cause. V, J and clone size derive from that table, while D and trimming were established from the DNA sequence. Across this sample there are around 700,000 clones, with 75% to 90% seen only once. Jointly, the top ten make up over 0.2% of the sample.

The receptor was isolated from a woman aged 18 to 35 with acute or convalescent COVID-19. Sequences were obtained from peripheral blood.

The sequenced DNA is TGTGCCACCAGTGATTTGTCGGGGGGCTCCTACGAGCAGTACTTC. Its product reads: CATSDLSGGSYEQYF. The chain joins TRBV24-1 to TRBJ2-7, with TRBD2 identical over 7 junction bases. CDR1 and CDR2 (KGHDR, SFDVKD) derive from the germline V gene. From cysteine to phenylalanine, the CDR3 is 15 amino acids long. Of all the DNA, just the CDR3 is kept, 45 bases in frame from base 1. V is trimmed back by 0 bases and J by 0 bases, and the junction contains 1 base that no gene match accounts for.